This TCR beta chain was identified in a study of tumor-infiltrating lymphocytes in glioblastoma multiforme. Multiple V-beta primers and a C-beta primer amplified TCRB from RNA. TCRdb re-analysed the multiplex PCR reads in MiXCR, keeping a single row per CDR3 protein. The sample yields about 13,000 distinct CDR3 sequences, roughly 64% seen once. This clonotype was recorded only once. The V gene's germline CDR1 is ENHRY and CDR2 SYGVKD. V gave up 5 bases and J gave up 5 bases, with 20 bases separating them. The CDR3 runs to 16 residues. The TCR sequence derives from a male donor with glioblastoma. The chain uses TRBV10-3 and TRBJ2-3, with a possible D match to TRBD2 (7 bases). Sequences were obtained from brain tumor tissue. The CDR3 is CAISRTGRGAIDTQYF. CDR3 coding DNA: TGTGCCATCAGTCGAACCGGACGGGGGGCCATAGATACGCAGTATTTT.